This T cell receptor (beta chain) was recorded in a study of Graves' ophthalmopathy and Graves' hyperthyroidism. The germline V and J ends were trimmed by 6 bases and 3 bases, with 12 bases remaining between them. The CDR3 totals 13 residues. Germline CDR1 and CDR2: MNHEY and SMNVEV (reference sequence). RNA transcripts served as template for amplifying TCR beta CDR3 sequences. Investigators did first-round RT-PCR with HTBI primers, then second-round multiplex PCR. TCRdb itself ran the multiplex PCR reads through MiXCR, one entry per CDR3 protein. The sample lists roughly 500,000 distinct CDR3 sequences, under 15% seen once, with over 8% in the top ten.

This receptor was taken from a woman aged 25 to 39 with Graves' ophthalmopathy. Material for sequencing was blood. The chain joins TRBV27 to TRBJ2-7, with D possibly TRBD1 on 5 matching bases. The chain's CDR3 is CASRETVYYEQYF. The CDR3 region has the DNA TGTGCCAGCAGAGAGACAGTCTACTACGAGCAGTACTTC.